This TCR beta chain stems from a study of blood T cells in healthy people across ages. Every donor contributed about 10 milliliters of peripheral blood by blood draw. PCR was performed a second time for about 7 to 12 cycles using a sample-barcoded 5' primer and a J-beta primer mix. The template-switch adaptor, which had 12 random nucleotides, put a tag on each cDNA molecule. TCRdb passed the 5' RACE reads through MiXCR, listing each CDR3 protein once. The data show about 580,000 distinct CDR3 sequences, more than 45% seen once. Study-wide results and caveats: Estimates based on one million T cells were treated as lower bounds.

On this clonotype: Its antigen is unidentified.

Input material: blood. The TCR sequence derives from an elderly man in good health.

The CDR3 loop is CASSLVPGTNEQYF. The CDR3 DNA reads TGTGCCAGCAGCCTTGTACCTGGAACCAATGAGCAGTACTTC. V gene TRBV9 combines with J gene TRBJ2-1; D remains ambiguous. Judging by the DNA end, TRBJ2-7 fits better; the J call may be wrong. Germline V gene data show CDR1 as SGDLS and CDR2 as YYNGEE. The CDR3 spans 14 residues.